A single sample gave rise to the 24 T cell receptor beta chains below, sequenced in a study of blood T cell repertoires in COVID-19. Clones were sequenced by immunoSEQ multiplex PCR, and TCRdb holds only the in-frame ones, with some missing. The table has over 100,000 clones, roughly 79% seen once. Material: peripheral blood. All receptors come from an older woman with active or convalescent COVID-19.

This clone was detected only a few times. The gene calls are TRBV6-1 and TRBJ2-1; the D gene is possibly TRBD2 (5 bases). The CDR3 is 15 residues long. The V gene lost 3 bases and the J gene lost 6 bases, with 15 bases spanning the gap. Germline assignment: CDR1 MNHNS and CDR2 SASEGT. CDR3 sequence reads: CASSESGRRGNEQFF. The CDR3 DNA reads as TGTGCCAGCAGTGAGTCTGGCCGCCGGGGCAATGAGCAGTTCTTC.

V gene TRBV18 combines with J gene TRBJ1-1, with 9 positions matching TRBD1. Germline CDR1 is KGHSH and CDR2 is LQKENI. There are 14 residues in the CDR3. Losses at the gene ends were 3 bases for V and 7 bases for J; bases not matched to a gene: 6. The DNA of the CDR3 is TGTGCCAGCTCACCCCCGACAGGGGGGTTTGAAGCTTTCTTT. It is translated as CASSPPTGGFEAFF. The variable domain in full, completed from reference TRBV18 and TRBJ1-1, reads NAGVMQNPRHLVRRRGQEARLRCSPMKGHSHVYWYRQLPEEGLKFMVYLQKENIIDESGMPKERFSAEFPKEGPSILRIQQVVRGDSAAYFCASSPPTGGFEAFFGQGTRLTVV.

This chain connects TRBV6-6 to TRBJ1-3; the D gene is possibly TRBD1 (5 bases). CDR1 MNHNY and CDR2 SVGAGI come from the germline V gene (reference sequence). This CDR3 has 15 amino acids. The V end lost 6 bases, the J end lost 0 bases, and 12 bases lay between the germline ends. The CDR3 loop reads CASRSTGLSGNTIYF. In DNA form, the CDR3 reads TGTGCCAGCAGGTCCACAGGTCTCTCTGGAAACACCATATATTTT.

In this sample, this clone turned up a few times. The J gene is TRBJ1-2, the V gene TRBV29-1, with unresolved D. The CDR3 consists of 12 residues. V lost 4 bases and J lost 1, with 7 bases in between. CDR1 SQVTM and CDR2 ANQGSEA come from the germline V gene. CDR3 in amino acids: CSVGSDNYGYTF. The CDR3 DNA follows: TGCAGCGTTGGGTCAGATAACTATGGCTACACCTTC.

The rearrangement links TRBV5-4 to TRBJ1-2, with unresolved D. Trimming took 0 bases from V and 6 from J, leaving 6 bases between them. The CDR3 runs to 12 residues. Germline CDR1 SGHNT, CDR2 YYREEE (reference sequence). The CDR3 DNA follows: TGTGCCAGCAGCTTGGACGGGGATGGCTACACCTTC. As protein: CASSLDGDGYTF. The full variable domain, with the rest looked up from reference TRBV5-4 and TRBJ1-2, is ETGVTQSPTHLIKTRGQQVTLRCSSQSGHNTVSWYQQALGQGPQFIFQYYREEENGRGNFPPRFSGLQFPNYSSELNVNALELDDSALYLCASSLDGDGYTFGSGTRLTVV.

The rearrangement links TRBV19 to TRBJ2-3, with 9 bases matching TRBD1. V trimming: 5 bases; J trimming: 1 base; junction bases outside the gene matches: 4. Germline V lookup: CDR1 LNHDA, CDR2 SQIVND (reference sequence). The CDR3 is 15 amino acids. CDR3: CASSVRTGGTDTQYF. CDR3 bases: TGTGCCAGTAGTGTACGGACAGGGGGCACAGATACGCAGTATTTT.

The chain combines TRBV19 with TRBJ1-1, with D perhaps matching TRBD1 (5 bases). CDR3 length: 13 amino acids. CDR1 is LNHDA, CDR2 SQIVND, per germline (reference sequence). Trimming cost V 7 bases and J 2 bases, with 11 bases left between them. The CDR3: CASTQGYNTEAFF. In DNA, the CDR3 is TGTGCCAGTACCCAGGGATACAACACTGAAGCTTTCTTT.

CDR3 loop: CASTSPGTSGYNEQFF. In nucleotides, the CDR3 is TGTGCCAGTACCTCGCCCGGGACTAGCGGTTACAATGAGCAGTTCTTC. This chain joins TRBV19 and TRBJ2-1, with 11 positions matching TRBD2. Germline V gene lookup returns CDR1 LNHDA and CDR2 SQIVND (reference sequence). The CDR3 is 16 residues long. V gave up 7 bases and J gave up 4 bases; unmatched junction bases: 9.

This clone was seen only once. Relative to the germline gene, one junction end is altered; a read error may explain this. This chain connects TRBV11-3 to TRBJ2-1; TRBD2 agrees at 8 bases. Germline CDR1 SGHNT, CDR2 YENEEA. The CDR3 has 13 residues. CDR3: CASSLDRSGKQFF. The CDR3 nucleotides read TGTGCCAGCAGCCTAGACCGTAGCGGGAAGCAGTTCTTC. The full variable domain, rest sourced from reference TRBV11-3 and TRBJ2-1, is EAGVVQSPRYKIIEKKQPVAFWCNPISGHNTLYWYLQNLGQGPELLIRYENEEAVDDSQLPKDRFSAERLKGVDSTLKIQPAELGDSAVYLCASSLDRSGKQFFGPGTRLTVL.

The CDR3, as DNA: TGTGCCAGCAGTTACTCTTCGGGGGTCGAGCAGTACTTC. Its protein product is CASSYSSGVEQYF. The chain carries TRBV6-2 or TRBV6-3 and TRBJ2-7, with D possibly TRBD2 on 6 matching bases. Trimming stripped 0 bases from V and 6 bases from J, with 9 bases between. Germline CDR1 reads MNHEY; CDR2 reads SVGEGT. The CDR3 runs to 13 residues.

The CDR3 DNA follows: TGTGCCATTTCAGGTGGGGCCAACGTCCTGACTTTC. It codes for CAISGGANVLTF. This chain connects TRBV2 to TRBJ2-6; D not resolved. Germline V CDR1 and CDR2: SNHLY, FYNNEI. V lost 10 bases to trimming and J lost 3 bases, with 7 bases between them. The CDR3 extends over 12 amino acids.

This rearrangement joins TRBV30 to TRBJ2-5, with 8 bases identical to TRBD2. Per the germline V gene, CDR1 is GTSNPN and CDR2 is SVGIG (reference sequence). The CDR3 is made up of 15 amino acids. Trimming took 2 bases from V and 2 from J; bases not matched to a gene: 7. The CDR3 reads CAWSYTSGLQETQYF. The CDR3 DNA follows: TGTGCCTGGAGTTACACTAGCGGCCTACAAGAGACCCAGTACTTC.

This clone showed up just once. This chain uses TRBV24-1 with TRBJ1-6, with a weak D call TRBD1 (6 bases). This CDR3 has 14 amino acids. Trimming removed 7 bases at V and 7 bases at J, with 13 bases between. Germline values: CDR1 KGHDR, CDR2 SFDVKD. CDR3 region: CATRGRDTNSPLHF. The CDR3 DNA sequence: TGTGCCACCAGGGGCAGGGACACCAATTCACCCCTCCACTTT.

V usage is TRBV30 and J usage is TRBJ2-1; D is possibly TRBD2 (5 bases). Per the germline V gene, CDR1 is GTSNPN and CDR2 is SVGIG (reference sequence). V was trimmed by 7 bases and J by 8 bases, leaving 24 bases between them. This CDR3 is built from 15 residues. The CDR3 bases are TGTGCCTTAGACGATAAGGCGGGCGTGGTCGATGAGCAGTTCTTC. Its translation: CALDDKAGVVDEQFF. Combining the CDR3 with reference TRBV30 and TRBJ2-1 gives the whole variable domain SQTIHQWPATLVQPVGSPLSLECTVEGTSNPNLYWYRQAAGRGLQLLFYSVGIGQISSEVPQNLSASRPQDRQFILSSKKLLLSDSGFYLCALDDKAGVVDEQFFGPGTRLTVL.

This chain uses TRBV5-1 with TRBJ2-1, with D perhaps matching TRBD1 (5 bases). V gave up 0 bases and J gave up 8 bases, with 12 bases separating them. Germline V gene lookup returns CDR1 SGHRS and CDR2 YFSETQ. The CDR3 length is 14 residues. CDR3 amino acids: CASSLALFRDEQFF. The DNA of the CDR3 is TGCGCCAGCAGCTTGGCCCTTTTCAGGGATGAGCAGTTCTTC.

There are a few counts of this clone. V is TRBV6-5 and J is TRBJ1-1, with unresolved D. The V gene's germline CDR1 is MNHEY and CDR2 SVGAGI. The CDR3 spans 13 residues. The V gene lost 7 bases and the J gene lost 4 bases, with 13 bases spanning the gap. CDR3 in amino acids: CASTYGGPTEAFF. The CDR3 nucleotides are TGTGCCAGCACCTACGGAGGGCCCACTGAAGCTTTCTTT.

The chain is built from TRBV19 and TRBJ2-3; TRBD2 aligns across 10 bases. Germline V gene lookup returns CDR1 LNHDA and CDR2 SQIVND (reference sequence). The CDR3 totals 14 residues. J gave up 4 bases and V 4 bases, and 2 bases lay outside the gene matches. CDR3 sequence reads: CASSKRGGADTQYF. The CDR3 coding sequence is TGTGCCAGTAGTAAGCGGGGGGGCGCAGATACGCAGTATTTT.

V is TRBV5-1 and J is TRBJ1-3; D is ambiguous. Trimming left V 4 bases short and J 0 bases short, with 17 bases between. Germline-derived CDR1 and CDR2 are SGHRS and YFSETQ. This CDR3 contains 17 residues. The CDR3 DNA reads as TGCGCCAGCAGCACTGGTCCTGCGTCGAACTCTGGAAACACCATATATTTT. Its protein is CASSTGPASNSGNTIYF.

This rearrangement joins TRBV2 to TRBJ2-2; TRBD2 aligns across 9 bases. The CDR3 is 16 residues long. Unmatched junction bases numbered 6, after V lost 2 bases and J lost 5 bases. Germline CDR1 and CDR2: SNHLY and FYNNEI. The CDR3 loop reads CASSEIRLAGTGELFF. As DNA, the CDR3 is TGTGCCAGCAGTGAAATACGTCTAGCGGGGACCGGGGAGCTGTTTTTT.

The V gene is TRBV25-1, the J gene TRBJ1-2, with TRBD1 matching over 7 bases. This CDR3 comprises 15 residues. CDR1 and CDR2 from the germline V gene are MGHDK and SYGVNS. The junction had 10 bases not matched to a gene; V was cut back by 7 bases and J by 2 bases. CDR3 residues: CASNRGGRGNYGYTF. CDR3 nucleotides: TGTGCCAGCAACCGAGGGGGCAGGGGGAACTATGGCTACACCTTC.

V gene TRBV28 combines with J gene TRBJ2-3; 13 bases agree with TRBD2. There are 18 residues in the CDR3. Germline V gene lookup returns CDR1 MDHEN and CDR2 SYDVKM. J gave up 5 bases and V 0 bases, and 8 bases lay outside the gene matches. CDR3 protein: CASSLWTGTSGAVDTQYF. The CDR3 DNA reads TGTGCCAGCAGTTTATGGACCGGGACTAGCGGGGCGGTAGATACGCAGTATTTT.

The chain is built from TRBV2 and TRBJ2-1; D remains ambiguous. Trimming took 8 bases from V and 3 from J, leaving 14 bases between them. Looked up from germline, CDR1 is SNHLY and CDR2 is FYNNEI. CDR3 length: 14 amino acids. Here the CDR3 reads CASPIFDNYNEQFF. Written as DNA, the CDR3 is TGTGCCAGCCCAATCTTCGACAACTACAATGAGCAGTTCTTC.

The chain has TRBV4-3 and TRBJ1-2, with TRBD1 identical over 9 bases. The CDR3 length is 15 residues. CDR1 and CDR2 from the germline V gene are LGHNA and YSLEER. V lost 1 base and J lost 6; bases outside the gene matches: 6. The CDR3 nucleotides are TGCGCCAGCAGCCAAGGGGACAGGGTTTCCGATGGCTACACCTTC. Protein product: CASSQGDRVSDGYTF.

The chain is built from TRBV29-1 and TRBJ2-1; D is possibly TRBD1 (6 bases). CDR3 length: 12 amino acids. Trimming removed 5 bases at V and 4 bases at J, with 9 bases between. Germline V gene sequence: CDR1 SQVTM, CDR2 ANQGSEA. CDR3 loop: CSVKDSYNEQFF. The DNA for the CDR3 is TGCAGCGTTAAGGACAGTTACAATGAGCAGTTCTTC.